The rows below give T cell receptor beta chains drawn from one sample of a study of T cell responses to AZD1222 COVID-19 vaccine. Generated by immunoSEQ multiplex PCR, the TCRdb table keeps only in-frame clones and is missing some. The sample gives 65,000 to 90,000 clones, roughly nine tenths of which show up once; 7% is in the top ten. The sequencing here drew on peripheral blood, taken on day 0 of AZD1222 vaccination. The receptors derive from an adult in good health. CDR3s leave out the opening cysteine and the closing phenylalanine or tryptophan. Fields, in order: D gene, V gene, J gene, CDR3 protein. The D gene is left open where the match is weak.

-	TRBV28	TRBJ2-7	ASSTVLSEQY
-	TRBV28	TRBJ2-7	ASTSRLYEQY
-	TRBV12-5	TRBJ2-7	ASGLSIVQGKPGEQY
-	TRBV18	TRBJ1-5	ASSPDSGNQPQH
-	TRBV20-1	TRBJ1-3	SASSTTGGRGNTIY
TRBD2	TRBV5-5	TRBJ2-7	ASSFLAGGTYEQY
-	TRBV9	TRBJ1-4	ASSVGKAGRREKLF
-	TRBV28	TRBJ1-1	ASYRSGRVTEAF
-	TRBV6-5	TRBJ2-5	ASMRHVQETQY
-	TRBV9	TRBJ1-1	ASSATPLTEAF